These T cell receptor beta chains were read from a single sample in a study of human T cells and chemical hapten exposure. TCRdb re-analysed the RACE reads in MiXCR, keeping a single row per CDR3 protein. Altogether some 81,000 distinct CDR3 sequences are present, around 7.8% being singletons, with the ten largest covering 1.5% to 1.9%. Sequences were derived from whole blood, sampled in connection with sensitization to the hapten diphenylcyclopropenone (DPC). These receptors were taken from a woman under 40 with alopecia areata. Some clones in this sample may be carry-over from other donors' samples. Each CDR3 is given with its conserved first and last residue. The D gene is left open where the match is weak. Clone size appears in some rows only: once, few, many, or a class for an expanded clone.

j_call	clone_size	d_call	v_call	cdr3_aa	cdr3_nt
TRBJ1-1	.	.	TRBV6-6	CASSGGTPNTEAFF	TGTGCCAGCAGTGGCGGGACTCCAAACACTGAAGCTTTCTTT
TRBJ2-7	.	TRBD1	TRBV12-3/TRBV12-4	CASSFLGTGGNEQYF	TGTGCCAGCAGTTTCTTAGGGACAGGGGGGAACGAGCAGTACTTC
TRBJ1-5	few	.	TRBV6-5	CASSRAGGTGQPQHF	TGTGCCAGCAGCAGAGCTGGGGGGACGGGTCAGCCCCAGCATTTT
TRBJ2-1	few	.	TRBV7-9	CASSCGGRNEQFF	TGTGCCAGCAGCTGTGGGGGGCGGAATGAGCAGTTCTTC
TRBJ2-5	.	.	TRBV29-1	CSVVDFQETQYF	TGCAGCGTTGTAGACTTTCAAGAGACCCAGTACTTC
TRBJ2-2	.	TRBD2	TRBV12-3/TRBV12-4	CASSRTGGAGELFF	TGTGCCAGCAGTCGGACGGGGGGGGCCGGGGAGCTGTTTTTT
TRBJ1-1	.	.	TRBV12-3/TRBV12-4	CASSPWGAGRGSTNTEAFF	TGTGCCAGCAGTCCATGGGGGGCGGGCAGGGGATCAACGAACACTGAAGCTTTCTTT
TRBJ1-1	many	.	TRBV19	CASSQGPNTEAFF	TGTGCCAGTAGTCAGGGACCGAACACTGAAGCTTTCTTT
TRBJ2-5	few	.	TRBV7-9	CASSLRAQETQYF	TGTGCCAGCAGCCTTAGGGCACAAGAGACCCAGTACTTC
TRBJ1-5	few	.	TRBV30	CAWSVSVTRQPQHF	TGTGCCTGGAGTGTATCGGTGACAAGGCAGCCCCAGCATTTT
TRBJ2-7	few	.	TRBV30	CAWSRGYEQYF	TGTGCCTGGAGCCGAGGTTACGAGCAGTACTTC
TRBJ1-2	few	TRBD1	TRBV27	CASSLWGQGAQNKGYGYTF	TGTGCCAGCAGTTTATGGGGACAGGGGGCGCAGAATAAGGGCTATGGCTACACCTTC
TRBJ1-4	few	.	TRBV20-1	CSATALEGEKLFF	TGCAGTGCTACCGCCCTAGAAGGGGAAAAACTGTTTTTT
TRBJ1-3	few	.	TRBV7-9	CASRPPGSYSGNTIYF	TGTGCCAGCCGACCCCCGGGGAGCTACTCTGGAAACACCATATATTTT
TRBJ1-1	.	TRBD1	TRBV3-1	CASSRDRETEAFF	TGTGCCAGCAGCCGGGACAGGGAGACTGAAGCTTTCTTT
TRBJ2-4	many	.	TRBV7-2	CASSPSRDIQYF	TGTGCCAGCAGCCCAAGTCGGGACATTCAGTACTTC
TRBJ1-1	few	TRBD1	TRBV3-1	CASSQGFGQAQNTEAFF	TGTGCCAGCAGCCAAGGTTTTGGACAGGCCCAGAACACTGAAGCTTTCTTT
TRBJ1-3	few	.	TRBV5-4	CASSLGRESSGNTIYF	TGTGCCAGCAGCCTTGGACGGGAGAGCTCTGGAAACACCATATATTTT
TRBJ1-1	.	.	TRBV19	CASSTTGTEAFF	TGTGCCAGTAGTACCACAGGGACTGAAGCTTTCTTT
TRBJ1-4	.	.	TRBV20-1	CSASKGEYEKLFF	TGCAGTGCTAGCAAGGGAGAATATGAAAAACTGTTTTTT
TRBJ2-3	many	.	TRBV29-1	CSVEMDWPPDTQYF	TGCAGCGTCGAGATGGACTGGCCCCCAGATACGCAGTATTTT
TRBJ1-1	many	.	TRBV7-8	CASSLAALTVVDTEAFF	TGTGCCAGCAGCTTAGCCGCACTGACAGTGGTCGACACTGAAGCTTTCTTT
TRBJ2-5	many	.	TRBV12-3/TRBV12-4	CASSPGGVRETQYF	TGTGCCAGCAGCCCTGGTGGGGTACGAGAGACCCAGTACTTC
TRBJ2-6	many	TRBD2	TRBV5-1	CASSFGRGAWANVLTF	TGCGCCAGCAGCTTTGGGAGGGGCGCCTGGGCCAACGTCCTGACTTTC
TRBJ1-5	many	TRBD1	TRBV6-1	CASSELRDRASNQPQHF	TGTGCCAGCAGTGAACTAAGGGACAGGGCGAGCAATCAGCCCCAGCATTTT
TRBJ1-3	few	.	TRBV13	CASSLGLSRSGNTIYF	TGTGCCAGCAGCTTGGGACTCTCTAGGTCTGGAAACACCATATATTTT
TRBJ1-1	.	.	TRBV18	CASSSSPQAFF	TGTGCCAGCTCATCATCCCCTCAAGCTTTCTTT
TRBJ1-1	many	.	TRBV11-1	CASSLIGNTEAFF	TGTGCCAGCAGCTTAATAGGTAACACTGAAGCTTTCTTT
TRBJ1-1	many	.	TRBV29-1	CSVESKYRDAEAFF	TGCAGCGTTGAATCTAAATACAGGGACGCTGAAGCTTTCTTT
TRBJ2-4	many	.	TRBV9	CASSTTGAQAKNIQYF	TGTGCCAGCAGCACTACGGGGGCTCAAGCCAAAAACATTCAGTACTTC
TRBJ1-1	.	.	TRBV2	CASSGSGLKLSTEAFF	TGTGCCAGCAGTGGATCAGGACTCAAATTGAGCACTGAAGCTTTCTTT
TRBJ1-1	many	.	TRBV29-1	CSVEDAGAGRTEAFF	TGCAGCGTTGAAGATGCAGGGGCAGGTCGAACTGAAGCTTTCTTT
TRBJ2-2	few	TRBD1	TRBV28	CASLPGTANTGELFF	TGTGCCAGCTTACCTGGGACAGCGAACACCGGGGAGCTGTTTTTT
TRBJ1-3	many	.	TRBV9	CASSVEARSGNTIYF	TGTGCCAGCAGCGTAGAGGCACGCTCTGGAAACACCATATATTTT
TRBJ1-1	.	.	TRBV12-3/TRBV12-4	CASIKTPGMHEAFF	TGTGCCAGCATTAAAACTCCGGGGATGCACGAAGCTTTCTTT
TRBJ2-3	many	TRBD2	TRBV7-2	CASRTSGSLKDTQYF	TGTGCCAGCAGGACTAGCGGGTCCCTCAAGGATACGCAGTATTTT
TRBJ2-7	many	.	TRBV7-9	CASSSSLNYEQYF	TGTGCCAGCAGCTCTTCTCTTAACTACGAGCAGTACTTC
TRBJ2-2	many	.	TRBV5-1	CASSLQDRNTGELFF	TGCGCCAGCAGCTTGCAGGACAGGAACACCGGGGAGCTGTTTTTT
TRBJ2-3	many	.	TRBV24-1	CATSDSHTDTQYF	TGTGCCACCAGTGATTCACACACAGATACGCAGTATTTT